These 23 T cell receptor beta chains share one sample of origin, sequenced in a study of OX40 agonist ivuxolimab in advanced cancers. Generated by immunoSEQ multiplex PCR, the TCRdb table keeps only in-frame clones and is missing some. The repertoire holds over 20,000 clones, with around 83% as singletons. The specimen was CD4+ or CD8+ T cells sorted from blood, collected in a trial of the OX40 agonist ivuxolimab. The receptors were gathered from an adult with an advanced solid tumor such as melanoma, head and neck, liver or kidney cancer.

V usage is TRBV6-5 and J usage is TRBJ2-1, with 11 bases that match TRBD1. This CDR3 comprises 15 residues. V shed 2 bases, J shed 5 bases, and the junction held 2 bases outside the gene matches. The V gene's germline CDR1 is MNHEY and CDR2 SVGAGI. CDR3 sequence reads: CASSYGQGANNEQFF. The DNA of the CDR3 is TGTGCCAGCAGTTACGGACAGGGGGCCAACAATGAGCAGTTCTTC.

This clone has a handful of counts. In the same sample, other DNA sequences code for this CDR3. In DNA, the CDR3 is TGTGCCAGCAGCTTACTGGGCGGATACAATGAGCAGTTCTTC. It is translated as CASSLLGGYNEQFF. This chain uses TRBV7-9 with TRBJ2-1; no clear D gene. V was cut by 2 bases and J by 4 bases, with 9 bases left in between. This CDR3 contains 14 residues. Germline values: CDR1 SEHNR, CDR2 FQNEAQ (reference sequence).

The CDR3 DNA reads TGCAGCGTCGGAAGGGGGGACACCGGGGAGCTGTTTTTT. Its translation is CSVGRGDTGELFF. This chain joins TRBV29-1 and TRBJ2-2, with D perhaps assigned TRBD1 or TRBD2 (6 bases each). Trimming removed 6 bases at V and 3 bases at J, with 11 bases between. The CDR3 consists of 13 residues. Germline V gene data show CDR1 as SQVTM and CDR2 as ANQGSEA.

The chain couples TRBV27 to TRBJ2-1, with 7 bases fitting TRBD1. CDR1 is MNHEY and CDR2 is SMNVEV in the germline V gene (reference sequence). The V gene end was trimmed by 2 bases and the J gene end by 7 bases; junction bases not matched to a gene: 11. This CDR3 region has 16 residues. For the CDR3, the DNA is TGTGCCAGCAGTTTAGGTCCATGGACAGGTGAAAATGAGCAGTTCTTC. Amino acid sequence: CASSLGPWTGENEQFF.

J is TRBJ2-2 and V is TRBV25-1; D may correspond to TRBD1 or TRBD2 (5 bases each). The CDR3 is made up of 14 amino acids. Between the trimmed V and J ends, which lost 7 bases and 1 base, there was a span of 10 bases. CDR1 is MGHDK, CDR2 SYGVNS, per germline. CDR3 bases: TGTGCCAGCACCGGGACCCTGAACACCGGGGAGCTGTTTTTT. Protein: CASTGTLNTGELFF.

The chain uses TRBV19 and TRBJ2-1, with TRBD2 matching 8 bases. V shed 3 bases and J 4 bases; nucleotides not matched to a gene: 5. This CDR3 contains 15 residues. The V gene's germline CDR1 is LNHDA and CDR2 SQIVND (reference sequence). CDR3 DNA sequence: TGTGCCAGTAGTATTTCCAGCGGGGGATACAATGAGCAGTTCTTC. Protein: CASSISSGGYNEQFF.

The gene calls are TRBV11-2 and TRBJ2-5; no clear D gene. The V and J ends lost 1 base and 4 bases respectively, with 4 bases between them. Germline V CDR1 and CDR2: SGHAT, FQNNGV. This CDR3 contains 12 residues. The CDR3 DNA is TGTGCCAGCAGCTTAGTAGGAGAGACCCAGTACTTC. Its protein is CASSLVGETQYF. Full variable domain (rest looked up from reference TRBV11-2 and TRBJ2-5): EAGVAQSPRYKIIEKRQSVAFWCNPISGHATLYWYQQILGQGPKLLIQFQNNGVVDDSQLPKDRFSAERLKGVDSTLKIQPAKLEDSAVYLCASSLVGETQYFGPGTRLLVL.

This chain connects TRBV4-3 to TRBJ1-1; D might be TRBD1 (6 bases). V was shortened by 0 bases and J by 6 bases, with 8 bases between the two germline ends. Germline CDR1 is LGHNA and CDR2 is YSLEER. This CDR3 has 13 amino acids. The CDR3 DNA reads as TGCGCCAGCAGCCAAGAGGGACAACCTGAAGCTTTCTTT. Its protein product is CASSQEGQPEAFF.

This clone appeared a single time. The V and J genes are TRBV6-5 and TRBJ2-1, with 9 bases aligning to TRBD1. The CDR3 runs 15 residues. V shed 5 bases and J 3 bases; nucleotides not matched to a gene: 5. Germline V gene data show CDR1 as MNHEY and CDR2 as SVGAGI. The CDR3 reads CASSKDRGNYNEQFF. As DNA, the CDR3 is TGTGCCAGCAGTAAGGACAGGGGTAACTACAATGAGCAGTTCTTC.

The chain combines TRBV28 with TRBJ1-6; D remains unclear. The CDR3 is made up of 13 amino acids. The germline V gene has CDR1 MDHEN and CDR2 SYDVKM. V shed 9 bases and J shed 10 bases, with 16 bases lying between them. This CDR3 is CASKGLVNSPLHF. As DNA, the CDR3 is TGTGCCAGTAAAGGACTTGTTAACTCACCCCTCCACTTT.

This clone has a handful of counts. This sequence joins TRBV28 and TRBJ1-5; D ambiguous. V was shortened by 3 bases and J by 2 bases, with 11 bases between the two germline ends. CDR3 size: 15 residues. Germline CDR1 and CDR2: MDHEN and SYDVKM. CDR3 loop: CASSFGRVGNQPQHF. Written as DNA, the CDR3 is TGTGCCAGCAGTTTCGGCAGAGTAGGCAATCAGCCCCAGCATTTT. Based on the CDR3 plus reference TRBV28 and TRBJ1-5, the full variable domain is DVKVTQSSRYLVKRTGEKVFLECVQDMDHENMFWYRQDPGLGLRLIYFSYDVKMKEKGDIPEGYSVSREKKERFSLILESASTNQTSMYLCASSFGRVGNQPQHFGDGTRLSIL.

The V call is TRBV27, the J call TRBJ2-2, with 10 bases identical to TRBD1. The CDR3 spans 15 residues. Unmatched junction bases numbered 9, after V lost 6 bases and J lost 8 bases. From germline, CDR1 is MNHEY and CDR2 SMNVEV (reference sequence). CDR3 protein: CASSPGTGESGELFF. The CDR3 region has the DNA TGTGCCAGCAGCCCCGGGACAGGGGAATCTGGGGAGCTGTTTTTT.

This chain connects TRBV6-1 to TRBJ1-1; TRBD1 aligns across 9 bases. This CDR3 is 15 amino acids long. Trimming at V came to 2 bases and at J to 7 bases, leaving 8 bases not matched to a gene. Germline CDR1 is MNHNS and CDR2 is SASEGT. CDR3 DNA sequence: TGTGCCAGCAGTGAACTCGGGACAGGGTTTCGTGAAGCTTTCTTT. As protein: CASSELGTGFREAFF.

This clone was found once. The chain has TRBV27 and TRBJ2-1; TRBD2 aligns across 7 bases. V shed 5 bases and J 2 bases; nucleotides not matched to a gene: 6. The germline V gene has CDR1 MNHEY and CDR2 SMNVEV (reference sequence). The CDR3 contains 15 residues. The CDR3 sequence is CASSTLTSAYNEQFF. The CDR3 DNA reads as TGTGCCAGCAGTACCCTAACTAGCGCCTACAATGAGCAGTTCTTC.

The CDR3, as DNA: TGCGCCAGCAGCCCCTACTCCTTTGAGCAAAGCTCCTACGAGCAGTACTTC. This sequence encodes CASSPYSFEQSSYEQYF. This chain connects TRBV4-1 to TRBJ2-7; D not resolved. The CDR3 length is 17 residues. V was pared by 4 bases and J by 0 bases, with 19 bases between. Germline V gene data show CDR1 as MGHRA and CDR2 as YSYEKL.

V usage is TRBV27 and J usage is TRBJ2-7; D is ambiguous. CDR1 and CDR2 (germline): MNHEY, SMNVEV (reference sequence). This CDR3 is built from 15 residues. V lost 5 bases and J lost 4, with 18 bases in between. The CDR3 protein is CASSASGLDFYEQYF. DNA of the CDR3: TGTGCCAGCAGTGCCTCTGGCCTAGATTTTTACGAGCAGTACTTC.

This chain uses TRBV25-1 with TRBJ2-3; either TRBD1 or TRBD2 may supply D (6 bases each). This CDR3 comprises 17 residues. The germline V gene encodes CDR1 MGHDK and CDR2 SYGVNS. V was shortened by 8 bases and J by 5 bases, with 26 bases between the two germline ends. CDR3 DNA: TGTGCCAGCTCCCTTGGACGCGAGGGGGGTTGGAGAGATACGCAGTATTTT. Protein: CASSLGREGGWRDTQYF. Based on the CDR3 plus reference TRBV25-1 and TRBJ2-3, the full variable domain is EADIYQTPRYLVIGTGKKITLECSQTMGHDKMYWYQQDPGMELHLIHYSYGVNSTEKGDLSSESTVSRIRTEHFPLTLESARPSHTSQYLCASSLGREGGWRDTQYFGPGTRLTVL.

J is TRBJ2-1 and V is TRBV28, with 12 nucleotides matching TRBD2. CDR3 length: 15 residues. The germline CDR1 and CDR2 sequences are MDHEN and SYDVKM. Losses at the gene ends were 7 bases for V and 8 bases for J; bases not matched to a gene: 9. This CDR3 reads CASTPTSGSTDEQFF. CDR3 DNA: TGTGCCAGCACCCCGACTAGCGGGAGTACGGATGAGCAGTTCTTC.

This clone was seen more than once but under ten times. The chain recombines TRBV11-3 with TRBJ2-3; D is undetermined. In germline, CDR1 is SGHNT, CDR2 YENEEA. The CDR3 contains 13 residues. V lost 0 bases and J 5 bases, leaving 6 bases between the germline ends. The CDR3 sequence: CASSLEPEDTQYF. The CDR3 DNA is TGTGCCAGCAGCTTAGAACCGGAAGATACGCAGTATTTT.

The chain recombines TRBV19 with TRBJ2-5; D may be TRBD1 (5 bases). The germline CDR1 and CDR2 sequences are LNHDA and SQIVND (reference sequence). V was shortened by 0 bases and J by 0 bases, with 8 bases between the two germline ends. CDR3 length equals 15 residues. CDR3 residues: CASSIDQGYQETQYF. The DNA of the CDR3 is TGTGCCAGTAGTATAGATCAGGGATACCAAGAGACCCAGTACTTC.

The rearrangement joins TRBV28 to TRBJ2-1, with 10 bases lining up with TRBD2. The junction had 5 bases not matched to a gene; V was cut back by 3 bases and J by 0 bases. This CDR3 comprises 17 residues. From germline, CDR1 is MDHEN and CDR2 SYDVKM. CDR3 sequence: CASSFSSSGSSYNEQFF. The CDR3 DNA reads TGTGCCAGCAGTTTCTCGTCTAGCGGGAGCTCCTACAATGAGCAGTTCTTC.

The chain combines TRBV6-6 with TRBJ1-5; 7 bases agree with TRBD1. From germline, CDR1 is MNHNY and CDR2 SVGAGI (reference sequence). The CDR3 sequence is 15 residues long. V dropped 6 bases and J dropped 5; count of bases not matched to a gene: 10. As DNA, the CDR3 is TGTGCCAGCAGACCTACAGGGGCGGCATATCAGCCCCAGCATTTT. Its protein is CASRPTGAAYQPQHF.

The J gene is TRBJ2-7, the V gene TRBV28; 8 bases map to TRBD1. Germline V gene sequence: CDR1 MDHEN, CDR2 SYDVKM. After removal of 5 bases from V and 5 bases from J, the junction contained 11 bases not matched to a gene. The CDR3 sequence is 15 residues long. The CDR3 DNA sequence: TGTGCCAGCAGTCCAACTTGGACAGGGAACCACGAGCAGTACTTC. Translating it yields CASSPTWTGNHEQYF. Filled out from reference TRBV28 and TRBJ2-7, the complete variable domain reads DVKVTQSSRYLVKRTGEKVFLECVQDMDHENMFWYRQDPGLGLRLIYFSYDVKMKEKGDIPEGYSVSREKKERFSLILESASTNQTSMYLCASSPTWTGNHEQYFGPGTRLTVT.